The T cell receptor (beta chain) described here comes from a study of blood T cell repertoires in COVID-19. Overall study: T cells, B-cell-depleted T cells, or PBMCs provided the cDNA or gDNA that served as material.

The table lists this clone with a count of one. This CDR3 region has 18 residues. Looked up from germline, CDR1 is LGHNA and CDR2 is YSLEER. V shed 0 bases and J shed 2 bases, with 20 bases lying between them. TCRdb's copy holds only in-frame clones and misses some; the assay was immunoSEQ multiplex PCR. The table shows 85,000 to 110,000 clones, with about 86% occurring only once. The receptor's source is a human donor in a cohort sampled during active COVID-19. Sequenced: peripheral blood. The chain links TRBV4-3 to TRBJ2-7; D possibly corresponds to TRBD1 (6 bases). The CDR3 bases are TGCGCCAGCAGCCAAGATGAAGGCAGGGGAGCGCGTCCCTACGAGCAGTACTTC. It specifies CASSQDEGRGARPYEQYF.